A single sample gave rise to the 29 T cell receptor beta chains below, sequenced in a study of CD8 T cells in Susac syndrome. An amount of RNA that ranged from roughly 0.5 to 1 ug was reverse transcribed with random hexamers. TCRdb analysed the immunoSEQ multiplex PCR reads with MiXCR anew, one entry per CDR3 protein. Of roughly 200,000 distinct CDR3 sequences in the sample, just under 95% were seen once. The sample was CD4+ T cells from PBMCs. The receptors were sampled from a human donor with Susac syndrome.

J is TRBJ2-7 and V is TRBV20-1; possible D gene TRBD2, 5 bases. This CDR3 is built from 14 residues. The germline CDR1 and CDR2 sequences are DFQATT and SNEGSKA (reference sequence). The V and J ends lost 3 bases and 2 bases respectively, with 14 bases between them. The CDR3 DNA is TGCAGTGCTAGTAGAGAGGGTAGCACCTACGAGCAGTACTTC. As protein: CSASREGSTYEQYF.

V is TRBV3-1 and J is TRBJ2-7; D is unclear. CDR1 is LGHDT and CDR2 is YNNKEL in the germline V gene (reference sequence). The CDR3 covers 15 residues. The V gene lost 2 bases and the J gene lost 0 bases, with 11 bases spanning the gap. The CDR3 nucleotides read TGTGCCAGCAGCCAACTTCCAGGATTCTCCTACGAGCAGTACTTC. Protein product: CASSQLPGFSYEQYF.

The V and J genes are TRBV2 and TRBJ2-2; 9 bases map to TRBD2. Looked up from germline, CDR1 is SNHLY and CDR2 is FYNNEI. V was clipped by 5 bases and J by 4 bases; unmatched bases: 8. The CDR3 runs to 16 residues. The CDR3 is CASSRLAGAGTGELFF. Here the CDR3 DNA reads TGTGCCAGCAGTCGCTTAGCGGGAGCGGGCACCGGGGAGCTGTTTTTT.

The chain carries TRBV3-1 and TRBJ1-5; D not certain. V was trimmed by 4 bases and J by 2 bases, leaving 6 bases between them. The CDR3 contains 13 residues. Germline values: CDR1 LGHDT, CDR2 YNNKEL (reference sequence). This chain's CDR3 is CASSLTRNQPQHF. In DNA form, the CDR3 reads TGTGCCAGCAGCCTCACACGCAATCAGCCCCAGCATTTT.

The chain is built from TRBV15 and TRBJ2-5, with 12 bases aligning to TRBD2. V gave up 3 bases and J gave up 5 bases; unmatched junction bases: 13. The CDR3 is made up of 18 amino acids. The germline V gene encodes CDR1 LNHNV and CDR2 YYDKDF (reference sequence). The CDR3 nucleotides read TGTGCCACCAGCAGTCGTCCCTTACTAGCGGGAGGAGGGGAGACCCAGTACTTC. It specifies CATSSRPLLAGGGETQYF. Together with reference TRBV15 and TRBJ2-5, the CDR3 gives the full variable domain: DAMVIQNPRYQVTQFGKPVTLSCSQTLNHNVMYWYQQKSSQAPKLLFHYYDKDFNNEADTPDNFQSRRPNTSFCFLDIRSPGLGDTAMYLCATSSRPLLAGGGETQYFGPGTRLLVL.

V and J are TRBV20-1 and TRBJ2-1; 8 nucleotides line up with TRBD2. J lost 2 bases, V lost 3 bases, and 9 bases had no gene match. This CDR3 has 16 amino acids. Germline assignment: CDR1 DFQATT and CDR2 SNEGSKA (reference sequence). The CDR3, as DNA: TGCAGTGCTAGGTCTCCCTTCGGGGGGGCCTACAATGAGCAGTTCTTC. Translating gives CSARSPFGGAYNEQFF.

V gene TRBV4-3 combines with J gene TRBJ2-2; a weak D match, TRBD2 (5 bases). V shed 1 base and J shed 6 bases, with 12 bases lying between them. CDR3 length: 15 residues. The germline gives CDR1 LGHNA, CDR2 YSLEER. CDR3 nucleotide sequence: TGCGCCAGCAGCCAAGGACGACCGGGATCCGGGGAGCTGTTTTTT. Its translation: CASSQGRPGSGELFF.

The chain carries TRBV29-1 and TRBJ2-1, with TRBD2 as a possible D gene (6 bases). From germline, CDR1 is SQVTM and CDR2 ANQGSEA. V lost 7 bases, J lost 4 bases, and 14 bases lay in between. This CDR3 spans 13 amino acids. CDR3 amino acids: CSGQGGQYNEQFF. The CDR3 DNA follows: TGCAGCGGGCAGGGAGGTCAGTACAATGAGCAGTTCTTC.

The rearrangement links TRBV6-2 or TRBV6-3 to TRBJ2-5, with D perhaps being TRBD1 or TRBD2 (5 bases each). Trimming took off 6 bases at V and 4 bases at J, with 21 bases between the two ends. The CDR3 loop spans 16 amino acids. Per the germline V gene, CDR1 is MNHEY and CDR2 is SVGEGT. CDR3 region: CASSTRVRDLRETQYF. The CDR3 DNA follows: TGTGCCAGCAGCACCCGTGTGAGGGACCTCCGAGAGACCCAGTACTTC.

This chain connects TRBV19 to TRBJ2-7; perhaps TRBD1 as D (5 bases). The CDR3 is made up of 12 amino acids. Germline assignment: CDR1 LNHDA and CDR2 SQIVND (reference sequence). V dropped 6 bases and J dropped 5 bases, with 11 bases sitting between them. CDR3: CASRSGRDEQYF. In nucleotides, the CDR3 is TGTGCCAGTAGATCAGGGCGCGACGAGCAGTACTTC.

This chain connects TRBV5-4 to TRBJ1-2; maybe TRBD1 (6 bases). The CDR3 spans 15 residues. V lost 2 bases, J lost 4 bases, and 15 bases lay in between. Per the germline V gene, CDR1 is SGHNT and CDR2 is YYREEE (reference sequence). The CDR3 region is CASSLQGTLGYGYTF. The CDR3 nucleotides are TGTGCCAGCAGCTTACAGGGTACTCTCGGCTATGGCTACACCTTC.

The DNA for the CDR3 is TGTGCCAGCAGTGAGCCCGGGACTAGCATCAATGAGCAGTTCTTC. It yields the protein CASSEPGTSINEQFF. The chain couples TRBV6-1 to TRBJ2-1; 9 positions agree with TRBD2. The junction had 6 bases not matched to a gene; V was cut back by 3 bases and J by 6 bases. The CDR3 has 15 amino acids. Germline values: CDR1 MNHNS, CDR2 SASEGT.

This sequence joins TRBV5-1 and TRBJ2-6; perhaps TRBD1 as D (6 bases). The germline V gene encodes CDR1 SGHRS and CDR2 YFSETQ. V lost 7 bases and J 1 base, leaving 15 bases between the germline ends. The CDR3 length is 16 residues. CDR3 nucleotide sequence: TGCGCCAGCGGGGACACGTCGATATCTGGGGCCAACGTCCTGACTTTC. It translates to CASGDTSISGANVLTF.

The V gene is TRBV29-1, the J gene TRBJ2-7; D remains ambiguous. Looked up from germline, CDR1 is SQVTM and CDR2 is ANQGSEA. The CDR3 consists of 12 residues. Trimming shortened V by 7 bases and J by 1 base, and 11 bases separated the two germline ends. The CDR3 is CSAVWSSYEQYF. DNA for the CDR3: TGCAGCGCCGTTTGGAGTTCCTACGAGCAGTACTTC.

This clonotype was seen a handful of times. Here the CDR3 DNA reads TGCGCCAGCAGCCTGGGACTAGACTTAGTGAAGACCCAGTACTTC. Amino acid sequence: CASSLGLDLVKTQYF. The chain uses TRBV5-1 and TRBJ2-5; 8 bases are a match to TRBD2. The CDR3 totals 15 residues. J was trimmed by 6 bases and V by 4 bases; bases with no gene match: 11. Germline V gene data show CDR1 as SGHRS and CDR2 as YFSETQ.

This chain links TRBV6-2 or TRBV6-3 with TRBJ1-1; D is possibly TRBD1 (5 bases). This CDR3 has 12 residues. The germline V and J ends were trimmed by 6 bases and 9 bases, with 14 bases remaining between them. Looked up from germline, CDR1 is MNHEY and CDR2 is SVGEGT. CDR3 nucleotide sequence: TGTGCCAGCAGATCCGACAGACCCAAAGCTTTCTTT. Translating gives CASRSDRPKAFF.

This chain links TRBV6-6 with TRBJ2-3; the D is unclear. The CDR3 consists of 12 residues. Trimming took off 6 bases at V and 2 bases at J, with 6 bases between the two ends. Per the germline V gene, CDR1 is MNHNY and CDR2 is SVGAGI (reference sequence). The CDR3 bases are TGTGCCAGCAGGGGCAACACAGATACGCAGTATTTT. Translation gives CASRGNTDTQYF.

The chain links TRBV4-3 to TRBJ1-2, with TRBD1 as a possible D gene (5 bases). CDR3 length: 15 amino acids. V lost 2 bases to trimming and J lost 5 bases, with 15 bases between them. Germline V gene data show CDR1 as LGHNA and CDR2 as YSLEER. The CDR3 DNA is TGCGCCAGCAGCCAAACCTTCGGGGCCGCGTATGGCTACACCTTC. Protein sequence: CASSQTFGAAYGYTF.

The chain carries TRBV12-3 or TRBV12-4 and TRBJ2-1; 7 bases match TRBD1. The CDR3 extends over 14 amino acids. Trimming took 3 bases from V and 3 from J; bases not matched to a gene: 2. The CDR3 spells CASSFSGGYNEQFF. DNA for the CDR3: TGTGCCAGCAGTTTTTCAGGGGGCTACAATGAGCAGTTCTTC.

The chain joins TRBV5-1 to TRBJ2-5; D not certain. The CDR3 consists of 14 residues. The ends were cut back, 0 bases at V and 0 bases at J, with 6 bases in the middle. The V gene's germline CDR1 is SGHRS and CDR2 YFSETQ. The CDR3 loop reads CASSLAPDQETQYF. In DNA, the CDR3 is TGCGCCAGCAGCTTGGCCCCTGACCAAGAGACCCAGTACTTC.

The rearrangement links TRBV29-1 to TRBJ1-1, with D possibly being TRBD1 (6 bases). Germline CDR1 is SQVTM and CDR2 is ANQGSEA. The CDR3 has 10 amino acids. V shed 7 bases and J shed 7 bases, with 10 bases lying between them. For the CDR3, the DNA is TGCAGCGCTGGACAGATTGAAGCTTTCTTT. Protein sequence: CSAGQIEAFF.

The J gene is TRBJ2-7, the V gene TRBV20-1; 10 bases fit TRBD1. This CDR3 contains 17 residues. J gave up 3 bases and V 1 base, and 12 bases lay outside the gene matches. Germline lookup yields CDR1 DFQATT and CDR2 SNEGSKA (reference sequence). CDR3 residues: CSARGTGGIYNSYEQYF. The CDR3 coding sequence is TGCAGTGCTAGAGGGACAGGGGGTATATACAATAGCTACGAGCAGTACTTC.

V is TRBV9 and J is TRBJ2-1; a weak D match, TRBD2 (6 bases). The CDR3 is 15 amino acids. Trimming pared 2 bases from V and 2 bases from J, leaving 11 bases between. CDR1 and CDR2 (germline): SGDLS, YYNGEE. The CDR3 sequence: CASSVSGNTYNEQFF. The CDR3 coding sequence is TGTGCCAGCAGCGTTAGCGGAAACACCTACAATGAGCAGTTCTTC.

This chain links TRBV2 with TRBJ1-6; D unclear. Germline V gene sequence: CDR1 SNHLY, CDR2 FYNNEI. The CDR3 has 14 amino acids. V was shortened by 5 bases and J by 7 bases, with 12 bases between the two germline ends. This CDR3 is CASSPERTNSPLHF. The CDR3 DNA sequence: TGTGCCAGCAGTCCCGAACGAACAAATTCACCCCTCCACTTT.

The chain has TRBV27 and TRBJ2-3, with a weak D call TRBD2 (6 bases). Between the trimmed V and J ends, which lost 8 bases and 2 bases, there was a span of 14 bases. The CDR3 totals 14 residues. CDR1 is MNHEY and CDR2 is SMNVEV in the germline V gene (reference sequence). This CDR3 is CASRTGVPTDTQYF. CDR3 coding DNA: TGTGCCAGCCGAACGGGGGTCCCCACAGATACGCAGTATTTT.

The chain is built from TRBV4-3 and TRBJ2-5; TRBD1 matches 8 bases. V was clipped by 1 base and J by 2 bases; unmatched bases: 6. There are 16 residues in the CDR3. CDR1 and CDR2 (germline): LGHNA, YSLEER. The chain's CDR3 is CASSQGTGSGQETQYF. In nucleotides, the CDR3 is TGCGCCAGCAGCCAAGGGACAGGGTCTGGACAAGAGACCCAGTACTTC.

The V and J genes are TRBV6-2 or TRBV6-3 and TRBJ1-1; D remains unclear. The V end was cut by 4 bases, the J end by 5 bases, with 17 bases between. Germline CDR1 reads MNHEY; CDR2 reads SVGEGT. This CDR3 spans 15 amino acids. The CDR3: CASSFGVPENTEAFF. In nucleotides, the CDR3 is TGTGCCAGCAGTTTTGGGGTCCCGGAGAATACTGAAGCTTTCTTT.

The rearrangement links TRBV20-1 to TRBJ2-3; 8 bases agree with TRBD2. In germline, CDR1 is DFQATT, CDR2 SNEGSKA (reference sequence). CDR3 length: 14 amino acids. Losses at the gene ends were 5 bases for V and 0 bases for J; bases not matched to a gene: 4. This CDR3 reads CSARSGTSTDTQYF. CDR3 in DNA: TGCAGTGCTCGTAGCGGGACTAGCACAGATACGCAGTATTTT.

This chain joins TRBV3-1 and TRBJ2-3, with D unresolved. The germline V gene has CDR1 LGHDT and CDR2 YNNKEL (reference sequence). The CDR3 is 15 residues long. The V end lost 0 bases, the J end lost 0 bases, and 7 bases lay between the germline ends. DNA of the CDR3: TGTGCCAGCAGCCAAGATCTGGGCAGCACAGATACGCAGTATTTT. It is translated as CASSQDLGSTDTQYF.